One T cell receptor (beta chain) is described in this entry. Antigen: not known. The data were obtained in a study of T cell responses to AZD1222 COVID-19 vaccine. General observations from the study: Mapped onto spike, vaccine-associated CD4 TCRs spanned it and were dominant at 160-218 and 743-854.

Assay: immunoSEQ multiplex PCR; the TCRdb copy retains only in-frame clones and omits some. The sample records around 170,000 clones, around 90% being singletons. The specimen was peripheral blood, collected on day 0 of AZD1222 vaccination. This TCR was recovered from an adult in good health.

For the CDR3, the DNA is TGTGCCAGCAGCTTAATTACAGGAGGTGGCTACACCTTC. As protein: CASSLITGGGYTF. The rearrangement uses TRBV7-3 and TRBJ1-2; tentative D call: TRBD1 (5 bases). Germline V CDR1 and CDR2: SGHTA, FQGTGA. Trimming took off 1 base at V and 7 bases at J, with 10 bases between the two ends. CDR3 length equals 13 residues.